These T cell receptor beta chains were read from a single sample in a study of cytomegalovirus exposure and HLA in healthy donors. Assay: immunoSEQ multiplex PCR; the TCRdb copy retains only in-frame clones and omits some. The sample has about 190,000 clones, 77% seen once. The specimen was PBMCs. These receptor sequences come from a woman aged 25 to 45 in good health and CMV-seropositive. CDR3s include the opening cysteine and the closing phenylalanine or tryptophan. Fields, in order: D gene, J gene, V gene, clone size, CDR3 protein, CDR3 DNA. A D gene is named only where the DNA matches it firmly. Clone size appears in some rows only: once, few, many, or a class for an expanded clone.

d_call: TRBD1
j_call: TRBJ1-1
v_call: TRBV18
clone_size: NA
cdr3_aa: CASSPLSGQRNTEAFF
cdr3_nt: TGTGCCAGCTCACCCCTCTCGGGACAGAGGAACACTGAAGCTTTCTTT

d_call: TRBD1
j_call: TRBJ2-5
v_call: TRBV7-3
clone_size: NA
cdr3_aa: CASSSPGSGTGQETQYF
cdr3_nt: TGTGCCAGCAGCTCCCCGGGATCCGGGACAGGGCAAGAGACCCAGTACTTC

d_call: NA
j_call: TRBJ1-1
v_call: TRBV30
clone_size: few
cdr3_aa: CAWSPLGRGAAEAFF
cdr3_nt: TGTGCCTGGAGTCCCTTAGGCCGGGGAGCAGCTGAAGCTTTCTTT

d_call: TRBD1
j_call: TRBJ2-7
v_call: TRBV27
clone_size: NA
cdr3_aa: CASSTTGGYEQYF
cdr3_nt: TGTGCCAGCAGCACCACAGGGGGGTACGAGCAGTACTTC

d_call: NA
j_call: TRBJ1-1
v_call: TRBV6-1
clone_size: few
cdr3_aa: CASSVHAVNTEAFF
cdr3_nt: TGTGCCAGCAGTGTTCACGCGGTGAACACTGAAGCTTTCTTT

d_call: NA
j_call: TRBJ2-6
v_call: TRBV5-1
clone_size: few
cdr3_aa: CASSPYTASSGANVLTF
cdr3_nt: TGCGCCAGCAGCCCTTACACGGCTAGCTCTGGGGCCAACGTCCTGACTTTC

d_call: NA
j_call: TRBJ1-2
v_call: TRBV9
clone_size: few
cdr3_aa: CASSVDSNYGYTF
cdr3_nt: TGTGCCAGCAGCGTAGACAGTAACTATGGCTACACCTTC

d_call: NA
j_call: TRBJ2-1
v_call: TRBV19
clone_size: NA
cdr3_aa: CASSIDTDSYNEQFF
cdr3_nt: TGTGCCAGTAGTATTGACACCGACTCCTACAATGAGCAGTTCTTC

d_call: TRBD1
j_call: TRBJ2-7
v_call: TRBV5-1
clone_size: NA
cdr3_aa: CASSLWTADRDEQYF
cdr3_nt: TGCGCCAGCAGCTTGTGGACGGCGGACAGGGACGAGCAGTACTTC

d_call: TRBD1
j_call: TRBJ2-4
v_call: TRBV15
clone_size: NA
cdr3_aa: CATSEGAIQYF
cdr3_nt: TGTGCCACCAGCGAGGGGGCAATTCAGTACTTC

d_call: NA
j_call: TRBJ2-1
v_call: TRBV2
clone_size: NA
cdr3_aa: CASIPQEQFF
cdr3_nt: TGTGCCAGCATCCCGCAGGAGCAGTTCTTC

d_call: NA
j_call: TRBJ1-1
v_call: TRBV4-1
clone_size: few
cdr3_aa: CASSQSGGMNTEAFF
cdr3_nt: TGCGCCAGCAGCCAAAGCGGGGGGATGAACACTGAAGCTTTCTTT

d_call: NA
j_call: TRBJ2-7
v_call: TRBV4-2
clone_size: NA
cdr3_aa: CASSQDRRDYEQYF
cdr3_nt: TGTGCCAGCAGCCAAGATCGGAGGGACTACGAGCAGTACTTC

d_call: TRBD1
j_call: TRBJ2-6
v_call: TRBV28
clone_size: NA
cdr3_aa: CASRMTGGALGANVLTF
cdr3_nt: TGTGCCAGCAGAATGACAGGGGGCGCCTTAGGGGCCAACGTCCTGACTTTC

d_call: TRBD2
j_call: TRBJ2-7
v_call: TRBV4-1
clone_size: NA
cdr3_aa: CASSQTDIAGRQYF
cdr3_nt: TGCGCCAGCAGCCAAACTGATATAGCGGGGAGGCAGTACTTC

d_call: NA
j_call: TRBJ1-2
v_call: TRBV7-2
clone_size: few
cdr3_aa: CASSWAGIDGYTF
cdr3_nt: TGTGCCAGCAGCTGGGCAGGGATTGATGGCTACACCTTC

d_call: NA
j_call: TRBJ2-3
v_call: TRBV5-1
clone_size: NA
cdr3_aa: CASSLGGRTSTDTQYF
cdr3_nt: TGCGCCAGCAGCTTGGGAGGGCGAACTAGCACAGATACGCAGTATTTT

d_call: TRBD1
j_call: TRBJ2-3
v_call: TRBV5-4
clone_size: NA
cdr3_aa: CASSAPGQSSTDTQYF
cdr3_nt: TGTGCCAGCAGCGCCCCGGGACAGAGTAGCACAGATACGCAGTATTTT

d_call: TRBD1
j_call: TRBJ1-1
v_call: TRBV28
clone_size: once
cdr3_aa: CASSLPGGVAEAFF
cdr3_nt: TGTGCCAGCAGTTTACCAGGGGGCGTCGCTGAAGCTTTCTTT

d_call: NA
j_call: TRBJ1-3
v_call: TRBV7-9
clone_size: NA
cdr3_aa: CASSVAVVRGNTIYF
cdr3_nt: TGTGCCAGCAGCGTTGCCGTGGTTCGGGGAAACACCATATATTTT

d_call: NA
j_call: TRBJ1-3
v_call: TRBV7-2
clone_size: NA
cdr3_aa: CASSLRPEFHPGNTIYF
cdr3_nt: TGTGCCAGCAGCTTAAGGCCGGAGTTCCACCCTGGAAACACCATATATTTT